The 30 T cell receptor beta chains below were found in one sample sequenced in a study of T cell repertoires in cytomegalovirus infection. MiXCR, run by TCRdb on the reads, gives a single entry per CDR3 protein. Of 110,000 to 150,000 distinct CDR3 sequences in the sample, about 31% were seen once. Antigens of these TCRs are unknown. This sample comprised CD8+ T cells from cultured PBMCs, obtained from culture after CMV antigen stimulation. These receptors all come from a human donor in good health (CMV status not recorded). Some clones in this sample may be carry-over from other donors' samples.

V and J are TRBV7-8 and TRBJ2-3; no reliable D call. CDR3 length: 15 amino acids. Deletions cut 3 bases from V and 2 bases from J, with 12 bases between. Germline-derived CDR1 and CDR2 are SGHVS and FQNEAQ. The DNA of the CDR3 is TGTGCCAGCAGCTTCCCCCGGATCACCACAGATACGCAGTATTTT. Residues: CASSFPRITTDTQYF. Together with reference TRBV7-8 and TRBJ2-3, the CDR3 gives the full variable domain: GAGVSQSPRYKVAKRGQDVALRCDPISGHVSLFWYQQALGQGPEFLTYFQNEAQLDKSGLPSDRFFAERPEGSVSTLKIQRTQQEDSAVYLCASSFPRITTDTQYFGPGTRLTVL.

This clonotype turned up a few times. This chain connects TRBV20-1 to TRBJ2-5, with D possibly matching TRBD1 (5 bases). CDR1 and CDR2 from the germline V gene are DFQATT and SNEGSKA (reference sequence). The CDR3 totals 15 residues. V gave up 0 bases and J gave up 2 bases, with 13 bases separating them. CDR3 sequence: CSARDLRAPQETQYF. The CDR3 DNA reads TGCAGTGCTAGAGATCTCAGGGCACCACAAGAGACCCAGTACTTC.

The chain recombines TRBV7-4 with TRBJ2-7; 14 bases are shared with TRBD2. This CDR3 spans 14 amino acids. V lost 5 bases, J lost 5 bases, and 2 bases stayed unmatched. CDR1 is SGHVT and CDR2 is SQSDAQ in the germline V gene. For the CDR3, the DNA is TGTGCCAGCAGCGCGGGACTAGCGGGGGACGAGCAGTACTTC. Translating gives CASSAGLAGDEQYF. The whole variable domain, filled in from reference TRBV7-4 and TRBJ2-7, reads GAGVSQSPRYKVAKRGRDVALRCDSISGHVTLYWYRQTLGQGSEVLTYSQSDAQRDKSGRPSGRFSAERPERSVSTLKIQRTEQGDSAVYLCASSAGLAGDEQYFGPGTRLTVT.

This clonotype has more than one count but fewer than ten. This chain uses TRBV11-2 with TRBJ2-5, with TRBD2 matching over 10 bases. Looked up from germline, CDR1 is SGHAT and CDR2 is FQNNGV. V trimming: 3 bases; J trimming: 1 base; junction bases outside the gene matches: 11. This CDR3 is 18 amino acids long. The CDR3 loop is CASSFGPPAGGIQETQYF. For the CDR3, the DNA is TGTGCCAGCAGCTTCGGGCCCCCAGCGGGGGGGATCCAAGAGACCCAGTACTTC.

This chain joins TRBV15 and TRBJ2-2; D may be TRBD1 (5 bases). CDR1 is LNHNV and CDR2 is YYDKDF in the germline V gene (reference sequence). The CDR3 is made up of 14 amino acids. Trimming left V 6 bases short and J 2 bases short, with 10 bases between. The DNA of the CDR3 is TGTGCCACCAGAGGCGGACAAAACACCGGGGAGCTGTTTTTT. Protein product: CATRGGQNTGELFF.

The chain couples TRBV12-5 to TRBJ2-7; D may be TRBD1 (5 bases). CDR1 LGHNT and CDR2 FRNRAP come from the germline V gene. Trimming took 7 bases from V and 3 from J, leaving 19 bases between them. This CDR3 is 15 amino acids long. DNA of the CDR3: TGTGCTAGTGCCCTCGCAGGGAACGGAGTCTACGAGCAGTACTTC. The encoded protein is CASALAGNGVYEQYF.

The chain uses TRBV4-1 and TRBJ1-4; D is ambiguous. Germline V lookup: CDR1 MGHRA, CDR2 YSYEKL. The CDR3 consists of 16 residues. V shed 0 bases and J shed 5 bases, with 13 bases lying between them. The CDR3 region has the DNA TGCGCCAGCAGCCAAGATGTCATTGGCGGGAATGAAAAACTGTTTTTT. Protein sequence: CASSQDVIGGNEKLFF.

The chain uses TRBV7-8 and TRBJ1-1; TRBD1 matches 9 bases. The junction had 6 bases not matched to a gene; V was cut back by 6 bases and J by 4 bases. This CDR3 spans 14 amino acids. Germline-derived CDR1 and CDR2 are SGHVS and FQNEAQ. The CDR3 nucleotides read TGTGCCAGCAGACAAGGACAGGGGACCACTGAAGCTTTCTTT. Translation gives CASRQGQGTTEAFF.

V and J are TRBV4-1 and TRBJ1-5, with D tentatively TRBD1 (6 bases). Germline CDR1 reads MGHRA; CDR2 reads YSYEKL. V lost 0 bases and J lost 4, with 10 bases in between. The length of the CDR3 is 15 residues. The CDR3 loop is CASSQDEGGNQPQHF. CDR3 bases: TGCGCCAGCAGCCAAGATGAGGGGGGGAATCAGCCCCAGCATTTT.

V is TRBV7-9 and J is TRBJ1-1; 8 nucleotides line up with TRBD1. Germline CDR1 reads SEHNR; CDR2 reads FQNEAQ (reference sequence). J was trimmed by 5 bases and V by 2 bases; bases with no gene match: 7. The CDR3 runs to 15 residues. DNA for the CDR3: TGTGCCAGCAGCTTACGTCCAGGGGGCGAAACTGAAGCTTTCTTT. It is translated as CASSLRPGGETEAFF.

This clonotype was seen a handful of times. This chain uses TRBV12-3 or TRBV12-4 with TRBJ1-1, with a tentative D call TRBD1 (5 bases). This CDR3 comprises 13 residues. The V end was cut by 7 bases, the J end by 1 base, with 10 bases between. The CDR3: CASNGGRNTEAFF. For the CDR3, the DNA is TGTGCCAGCAATGGGGGGAGGAACACTGAAGCTTTCTTT.

The V gene is TRBV2, the J gene TRBJ2-3, with D perhaps matching TRBD2 (6 bases). The germline CDR1 and CDR2 sequences are SNHLY and FYNNEI. This CDR3 contains 14 residues. Trimming removed 4 bases at V and 4 bases at J, with 12 bases between. CDR3 amino acids: CASSALREADTQYF. The CDR3 nucleotides read TGTGCCAGCAGTGCGCTCAGGGAGGCAGATACGCAGTATTTT.

This clonotype was detected many times. This sequence joins TRBV7-8 and TRBJ2-1; D perhaps matches TRBD2 (6 bases). This CDR3 contains 16 residues. CDR1 and CDR2 (germline): SGHVS, FQNEAQ. V lost 5 bases to trimming and J lost 4 bases, with 18 bases between them. The CDR3 loop is CASSLGGMGTYNEQFF. The CDR3 nucleotides read TGTGCCAGCAGCCTAGGAGGGATGGGGACGTACAATGAGCAGTTCTTC.

This clonotype has more than one count but fewer than ten. The J gene is TRBJ2-1, the V gene TRBV27; D remains unclear. The ends were cut back, 2 bases at V and 7 bases at J, with 18 bases in the middle. Looked up from germline, CDR1 is MNHEY and CDR2 is SMNVEV (reference sequence). The CDR3 has 16 residues. The CDR3 is CASSLMGPPLGNEQFF. The CDR3 DNA sequence: TGTGCCAGCAGTTTAATGGGTCCACCCCTGGGGAATGAGCAGTTCTTC.

A few counts support this clonotype. The chain combines TRBV7-6 with TRBJ1-4; 10 bases line up with TRBD1. V shed 1 base, J shed 8 bases, and the junction held 10 bases outside the gene matches. Germline V gene data show CDR1 as SGHVS and CDR2 as FNYEAQ. There are 17 residues in the CDR3. CDR3 bases: TGTGCCAGCAGCTTAGTTGGACAGGGGGACGTTGGAGAAAAACTGTTTTTT. This gives the protein CASSLVGQGDVGEKLFF.

This chain joins TRBV5-4 and TRBJ1-1, with unresolved D. The ends were cut back, 1 base at V and 1 base at J, with 8 bases in the middle. This CDR3 is 14 amino acids long. Germline V gene data show CDR1 as SGHNT and CDR2 as YYREEE (reference sequence). As DNA, the CDR3 is TGTGCCAGCAGCTTGCCTTACGGGAACACTGAAGCTTTCTTT. Protein sequence: CASSLPYGNTEAFF.

The J gene is TRBJ1-4, the V gene TRBV20-1, with D uncertain. The germline V gene encodes CDR1 DFQATT and CDR2 SNEGSKA (reference sequence). The CDR3 covers 17 residues. With 2 bases removed from V and 4 bases from J, the gap between germline ends came to 20 bases. CDR3: CSARNRVLPIRNEKLFF. The CDR3, as DNA: TGCAGTGCTAGAAACCGGGTCCTTCCCATTCGTAATGAAAAACTGTTTTTT.

The rearrangement links TRBV10-3 to TRBJ1-5; D is undetermined. Per the germline V gene, CDR1 is ENHRY and CDR2 is SYGVKD. V was shortened by 0 bases and J by 5 bases, with 8 bases between the two germline ends. CDR3 size: 14 residues. Here the CDR3 reads CAISESRRDQPQHF. The CDR3 bases are TGTGCCATCAGTGAGTCGAGGCGGGATCAGCCCCAGCATTTT.

This chain joins TRBV12-3 or TRBV12-4 and TRBJ1-1; D uncertain. Trimming removed 3 bases at V and 2 bases at J, with 19 bases between. The CDR3 length is 17 residues. CDR3 loop: CASSFVRTGPKNTEAFF. The CDR3 DNA reads as TGTGCCAGCAGTTTCGTCAGAACCGGCCCGAAAAACACTGAAGCTTTCTTT.

The chain is built from TRBV4-1 and TRBJ2-7, with 8 bases that match TRBD1. This CDR3 is 15 amino acids long. V trimming: 5 bases; J trimming: 2 bases; junction bases outside the gene matches: 8. Germline CDR1 and CDR2: MGHRA and YSYEKL. The CDR3 region has the DNA TGCGCCAGCAGCTACGACAGGGGAGGAACCTACGAGCAGTACTTC. Translation: CASSYDRGGTYEQYF.

This clonotype was recorded a few times. This chain uses TRBV7-9 with TRBJ2-1; 8 bases are a match to TRBD2. V shed 3 bases and J 8 bases; nucleotides not matched to a gene: 6. The CDR3 consists of 14 residues. Germline CDR1 is SEHNR and CDR2 is FQNEAQ (reference sequence). Here the CDR3 reads CASSFSGDMDEQFF. The CDR3 DNA follows: TGTGCCAGCAGCTTTAGCGGGGATATGGATGAGCAGTTCTTC. The whole variable domain, filled in from reference TRBV7-9 and TRBJ2-1, reads DTGVSQNPRHKITKRGQNVTFRCDPISEHNRLYWYRQTLGQGPEFLTYFQNEAQLEKSRLLSDRFSAERPKGSFSTLEIQRTEQGDSAMYLCASSFSGDMDEQFFGPGTRLTVL.

This clonotype has a handful of counts. The genes are TRBV7-9 and TRBJ1-2, with TRBD1 identical over 7 bases. V trimming: 4 bases; J trimming: 5 bases; junction bases outside the gene matches: 4. The CDR3 is 13 residues long. Germline V gives CDR1 SEHNR, CDR2 FQNEAQ (reference sequence). The CDR3: CASSSTGWYGYTF. In DNA form, the CDR3 reads TGTGCCAGCAGCTCGACAGGGTGGTATGGCTACACCTTC.

The rearrangement uses TRBV27 and TRBJ2-3; 7 nucleotides align to TRBD2. The CDR3 is made up of 15 amino acids. V trimming: 6 bases; J trimming: 2 bases; junction bases outside the gene matches: 8. Germline V gene sequence: CDR1 MNHEY, CDR2 SMNVEV (reference sequence). CDR3 coding DNA: TGTGCCAGCAGACCCCGGGACTACCCCACAGATACGCAGTATTTT. Protein: CASRPRDYPTDTQYF.

V and J are TRBV7-9 and TRBJ2-3; D perhaps matches TRBD2 (5 bases). V dropped 3 bases and J dropped 0 bases, with 7 bases sitting between them. This CDR3 comprises 14 residues. Per germline, CDR1 SEHNR and CDR2 FQNEAQ (reference sequence). The CDR3 sequence: CASSLRASTDTQYF. The CDR3 DNA sequence: TGTGCCAGCAGCTTGAGGGCCAGCACAGATACGCAGTATTTT.

The V and J genes are TRBV4-1 and TRBJ2-1, with D uncertain. This CDR3 is built from 12 residues. V lost 0 bases to trimming and J lost 13 bases, with 10 bases between them. Germline CDR1 reads MGHRA; CDR2 reads YSYEKL. The CDR3 DNA reads as TGCGCCAGCAGCCAAGATGCGGCCTATCAGTTCTTC. Translated: CASSQDAAYQFF.

There are many counts of this clonotype. The chain carries TRBV6-1 and TRBJ1-1, with D possibly being TRBD1 (5 bases). The V gene lost 5 bases and the J gene lost 5 bases, with 18 bases spanning the gap. Germline CDR1 MNHNS, CDR2 SASEGT. The CDR3 is 15 amino acids. CDR3: CASSPLIGDFTEAFF. For the CDR3, the DNA is TGTGCCAGCAGTCCCCTGATAGGGGACTTTACTGAAGCTTTCTTT.

Regarding this clonotype: One junction end does not reproduce the germline sequence, and a read error may be involved. Here the CDR3 reads CASSQGLPGGGYGYTF. The CDR3 DNA reads as TGTGCCAGCAGCCAAGGCCTGCCAGGCGGAGGGTATGGCTACACCTTC. The chain links TRBV4-1 to TRBJ1-2; D is unclear. This CDR3 spans 16 amino acids. CDR1 is MGHRA and CDR2 is YSYEKL in the germline V gene.

Regarding this clonotype: The junction and the germline gene differ at one end; a read error may be behind it. The chain has TRBV6-1 and TRBJ1-2; D is unresolved. CDR1 is MNHNS, CDR2 SASEGT, per germline. The CDR3 spans 17 residues. The CDR3 nucleotides are TGTGCCAACAGTGTCCAGTCAAGTCCCACAACTAACTATGGCTACACCTTC. It codes for CANSVQSSPTTNYGYTF.

This clonotype appeared a few times. The chain carries TRBV6-1 and TRBJ1-2; D possibly corresponds to TRBD1 (6 bases). The CDR3 extends over 15 amino acids. V gave up 6 bases and J gave up 0 bases, with 14 bases separating them. Germline CDR1 MNHNS, CDR2 SASEGT. CDR3 protein: CASRTGDTANYGYTF. Here the CDR3 DNA reads TGTGCCAGCAGGACCGGGGACACCGCTAACTATGGCTACACCTTC.

This clonotype has only a few counts. This chain joins TRBV5-1 and TRBJ2-7; tentatively, D is TRBD1 (6 bases). Germline values: CDR1 SGHRS, CDR2 YFSETQ. The V end lost 4 bases, the J end lost 2 bases, and 13 bases lay between the germline ends. CDR3 length: 14 amino acids. CDR3 region: CASSRTETAYEQYF. CDR3 DNA sequence: TGCGCCAGCAGCAGGACAGAGACCGCCTACGAGCAGTACTTC.